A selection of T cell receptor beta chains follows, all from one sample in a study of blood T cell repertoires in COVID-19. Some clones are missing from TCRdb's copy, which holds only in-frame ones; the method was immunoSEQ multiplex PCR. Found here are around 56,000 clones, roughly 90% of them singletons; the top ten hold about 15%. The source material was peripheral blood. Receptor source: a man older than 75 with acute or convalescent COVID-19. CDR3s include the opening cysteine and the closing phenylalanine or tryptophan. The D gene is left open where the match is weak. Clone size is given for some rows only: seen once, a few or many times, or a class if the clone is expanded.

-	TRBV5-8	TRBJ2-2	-	CASSLIEDTGELFF	TGTGCCAGCAGTCTAATCGAGGACACCGGGGAGCTGTTTTTT
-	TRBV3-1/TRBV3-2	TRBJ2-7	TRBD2	CASRESSGGWYEQYF	TGTGCCAGCAGAGAATCTAGCGGGGGCTGGTACGAGCAGTACTTC
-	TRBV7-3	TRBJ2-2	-	CASSLQGTGELFF	TGTGCCAGCAGCCTACAGGGCACCGGGGAGCTGTTTTTT
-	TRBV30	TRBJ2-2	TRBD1	CATDRAGTGELFF	TGTGCAACGGACAGGGCGGGCACCGGGGAGCTGTTTTTT
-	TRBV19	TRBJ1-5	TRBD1	CASSIDGGQGLQPQHF	TGTGCCAGTAGTATAGATGGGGGACAGGGTCTTCAGCCCCAGCATTTT
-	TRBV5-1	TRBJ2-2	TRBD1	CASSKGQGGSTGELFF	TGCGCCAGCAGCAAAGGACAGGGGGGAAGCACCGGGGAGCTGTTTTTT
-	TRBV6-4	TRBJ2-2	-	CASSDGGSSNTGELFF	TGTGCCAGCAGTGACGGGGGGTCTTCGAACACCGGGGAGCTGTTTTTT
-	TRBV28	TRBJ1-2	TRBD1	CASRLQGWDGYTF	TGTGCCAGCAGATTACAGGGGTGGGATGGCTACACCTTC
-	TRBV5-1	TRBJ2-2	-	CASSPGNTGELFF	TGCGCCAGCAGCCCGGGGAACACCGGGGAGCTGTTTTTT
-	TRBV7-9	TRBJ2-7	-	CASSSRVGEQYF	TGTGCCAGCAGCTCCCGGGTGGGCGAGCAGTACTTC
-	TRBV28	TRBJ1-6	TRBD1	CASRDLTGGNSPLHF	TGTGCCAGCAGGGACTTGACAGGGGGCAATTCACCCCTCCACTTT
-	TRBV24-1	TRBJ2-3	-	CATRDTGITDTQYF	TGTGCCACCAGAGACACGGGGATCACAGATACGCAGTATTTT
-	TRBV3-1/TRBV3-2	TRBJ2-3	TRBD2	CASSRRERGDDTQYF	TGTGCCAGCAGCCGTCGGGAACGGGGGGACGATACGCAGTATTTT
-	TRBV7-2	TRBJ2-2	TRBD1	CASRPTGLITGELFF	TGTGCCAGCAGACCGACAGGGCTGATCACCGGGGAGCTGTTTTTT
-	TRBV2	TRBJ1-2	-	CASSEAGQTYGYTF	TGTGCCAGCAGTGAAGCGGGACAAACCTATGGCTACACCTTC
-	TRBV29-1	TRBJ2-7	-	CSVVMSGKVNYEQYF	TGCAGCGTTGTGATGTCAGGGAAGGTCAACTACGAGCAGTACTTC
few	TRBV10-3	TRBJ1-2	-	CAISDHTYGYTF	TGTGCCATCAGTGATCACACCTATGGCTACACCTTC
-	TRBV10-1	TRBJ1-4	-	CASRARGATNEKLFF	TGCGCCAGCAGGGCCCGCGGGGCAACTAATGAAAAACTGTTTTTT
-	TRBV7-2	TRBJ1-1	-	CASSPQGRRTEAFF	TGTGCCAGCAGCCCTCAGGGGAGACGGACTGAAGCTTTCTTT
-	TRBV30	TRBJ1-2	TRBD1	CAWVRGLDYGYTF	TGTGCCTGGGTCAGGGGGCTAGACTATGGCTACACCTTC
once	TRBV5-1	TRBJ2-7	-	CASSFAGALTYEQYF	TGCGCCAGCAGTTTCGCGGGGGCCTTAACCTACGAGCAGTACTTC
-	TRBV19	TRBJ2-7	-	CASSIGPSYEQYF	TGTGCCAGTAGTATAGGGCCTTCCTACGAGCAGTACTTC
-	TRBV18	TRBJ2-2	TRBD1	CASSPLSPGGFTGELFF	TGTGCCAGCTCACCTTTATCCCCAGGGGGCTTCACCGGGGAGCTGTTTTTT
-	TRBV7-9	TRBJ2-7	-	CASSRTGIYEQYF	TGTGCCAGCTCTCGTACAGGGATCTACGAGCAGTACTTC
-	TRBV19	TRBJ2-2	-	CASSLAANTGELFF	TGTGCCAGTAGTCTAGCAGCGAACACCGGGGAGCTGTTTTTT
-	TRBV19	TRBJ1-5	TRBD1	CASSGTGGGQPQHF	TGTGCCAGTAGCGGGACAGGGGGTGGTCAGCCCCAGCATTTT
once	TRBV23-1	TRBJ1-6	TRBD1	CASSQSTVPGQGDNSPLHF	TGCGCCAGCAGTCAATCCACGGTCCCGGGACAGGGGGATAATTCACCCCTCCACTTT
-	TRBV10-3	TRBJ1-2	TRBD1	CAIREEQGAGGYTF	TGTGCCATCAGGGAGGAACAGGGGGCAGGCGGCTACACCTTC
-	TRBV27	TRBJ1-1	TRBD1	CASSSGGGRRNTEAFF	TGTGCCAGCAGTTCCGGAGGGGGCAGGAGGAACACTGAAGCTTTCTTT
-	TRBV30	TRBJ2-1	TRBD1	CAWSFGQDPWSYNEQFF	TGTGCCTGGAGTTTCGGACAGGACCCCTGGTCCTACAATGAGCAGTTCTTC
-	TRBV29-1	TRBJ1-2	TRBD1	CSAMPGTVSNYGYTF	TGCAGCGCCATGCCCGGGACAGTTTCTAACTATGGCTACACCTTC
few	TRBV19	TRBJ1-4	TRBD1	CASIAGTGDEKLFF	TGTGCCAGTATTGCCGGGACAGGGGATGAAAAACTGTTTTTT
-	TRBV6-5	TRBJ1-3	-	CASHSGTIYF	TGTGCCAGCCACTCCGGGACCATATATTTT
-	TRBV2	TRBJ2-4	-	CASSEVQGIAKNIQYF	TGTGCCAGCAGTGAAGTTCAGGGGATAGCCAAAAACATTCAGTACTTC
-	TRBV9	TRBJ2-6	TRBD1	CASSAGQGLNAVGANVLTF	TGTGCCAGCAGCGCGGGACAGGGATTAAACGCCGTTGGGGCCAACGTCCTGACTTTC
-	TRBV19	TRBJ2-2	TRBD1	CASGDRVNTGELFF	TGTGCCAGCGGTGACAGGGTGAACACCGGGGAGCTGTTTTTT
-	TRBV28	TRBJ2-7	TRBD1	CASRTGQGVMYEQYF	TGTGCCAGCAGAACTGGACAGGGAGTAATGTACGAGCAGTACTTC